A single TCR beta chain is shown here with its context. The data were obtained in a study of low-dose radiotherapy and immunotherapy resistance in tumors. Study in general: With fractions of 0.5 Gy given every 2 weeks, Cohort 1 accumulated a total of 6.5 Gy. Doses delivered to Cohort 2 were 1 Gy per fraction every two weeks, amounting to 13 Gy over 26 weeks. Cyclophosphamide infusions of 200 mg/m2 came every two weeks, one day before radiation-immunotherapy.

Sample time point: before trial treatment. The treatment that donors received included nivolumab, ipilimumab, aspirin, low-dose cyclophosphamide and low-dose radiotherapy. TRAV- and TRBV-specific primers primed first-strand cDNA, covering alpha and beta chains. It was with a constant-region primer and a V-primer adapter that TCRs were amplified over approximately 20 PCR cycles. TCRdb redid the calling of the reads with MiXCR, one entry per CDR3 protein. The repertoire holds over 65,000 distinct CDR3 sequences, about a sixth seen once, with less than 3.5% in the top ten. The CDR3 has 13 residues. Trimming removed 5 bases at V and 6 bases at J, with 13 bases between. The V gene's germline CDR1 is SNHLY and CDR2 FYNNEI.

Source: PBMCs, taken before treatment. The J gene is TRBJ1-1, the V gene TRBV2; possible D gene TRBD1, 6 bases. The TCR originated in a male donor with prostate cancer. As DNA, the CDR3 is TGTGCCAGCAGTACCCAGGGGATGGCTGAAGCTTTCTTT. This encodes CASSTQGMAEAFF. The entire variable domain, with the rest obtained from reference TRBV2 and TRBJ1-1, is as follows: EPEVTQTPSHQVTQMGQEVILRCVPISNHLYFYWYRQILGQKVEFLVSFYNNEISEKSEIFDDQFSVERPDGSNFTLKIRSTKLEDSAMYFCASSTQGMAEAFFGQGTRLTVV.